This T cell receptor beta chain is from a study of cytomegalovirus exposure and HLA in healthy donors. Study details: The roughly 130 validation repertoires used the same platform as the approximately 620 first-cohort repertoires (as reported by a later analysis).

A single count supports this clone. What it recognizes is unknown. Only in-frame clones appear in the TCRdb table, and some are missing; sequencing was by immunoSEQ multiplex PCR. The table records 250,000 to 300,000 clones, around 91% of them present only once. Study-level points and caveats: According to the study, some 160 TCR beta chains were cytomegalovirus-associated. For most TCR sequences rarity was the rule, although some public TCRs occurred in many donors.

Germline V lookup: CDR1 MRHNA, CDR2 SNTAGT. CDR3 length: 14 amino acids. The junction had 1 base not matched to a gene; V was cut back by 3 bases and J by 5 bases. J is TRBJ2-1 and V is TRBV6-4; 10 bases align to TRBD2. The sequenced sample was PBMCs. The TCR sequence derives from a woman aged 18 to 35 in good health and CMV-seronegative. The CDR3 sequence: CASSEAGGNNEQFF. The CDR3 DNA follows: TGTGCCAGCAGTGAAGCGGGGGGGAACAATGAGCAGTTCTTC.